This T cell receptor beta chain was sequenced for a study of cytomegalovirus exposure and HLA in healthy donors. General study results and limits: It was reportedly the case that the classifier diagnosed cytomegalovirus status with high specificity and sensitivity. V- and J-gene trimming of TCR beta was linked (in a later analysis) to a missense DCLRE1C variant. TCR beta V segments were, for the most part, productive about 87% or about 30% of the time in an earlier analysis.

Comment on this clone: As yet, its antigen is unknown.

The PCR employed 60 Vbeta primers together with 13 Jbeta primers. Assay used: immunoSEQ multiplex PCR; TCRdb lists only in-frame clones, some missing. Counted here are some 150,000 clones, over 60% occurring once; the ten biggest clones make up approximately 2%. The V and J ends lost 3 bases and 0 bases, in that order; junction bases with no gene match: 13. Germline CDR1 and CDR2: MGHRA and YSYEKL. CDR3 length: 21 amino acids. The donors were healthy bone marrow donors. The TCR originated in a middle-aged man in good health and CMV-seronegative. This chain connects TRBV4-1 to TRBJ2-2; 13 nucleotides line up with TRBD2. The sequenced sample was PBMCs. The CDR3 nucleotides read TGCGCCAGCAGCCAGAGCCCCTCGACTAGCGGGAGGACCTCGAACACCGGGGAGCTGTTTTTT. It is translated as CASSQSPSTSGRTSNTGELFF.